This T cell receptor (beta chain) was identified in a study of cytomegalovirus exposure and HLA in healthy donors. Regarding the study as a whole: TRBV6-2, TRBV6-3 and some other V segments were unresolvable in 87-base-pair reads.

The study ran its PCR with 60 Vbeta and 13 Jbeta primers. Clones were sequenced by immunoSEQ multiplex PCR, and TCRdb holds only the in-frame ones, with some missing. The table records 60,000 to 75,000 clones, roughly 70% of them present only once. This clone was observed a handful of times. Its antigen is still unknown. The CDR3 consists of 14 residues. Germline V gene data show CDR1 as SGHDT and CDR2 as YYEEEE. Trimming left V 4 bases short and J 8 bases short, with 18 bases between. This chain uses TRBV5-6 with TRBJ1-2; no reliable D call. The clonotype comes from a woman aged 40 to 55 in good health and CMV-seropositive. Sequenced: PBMCs. For the CDR3, the DNA is TGTGCCAGCAGCCGCCTGGAGGGAGGAGGGGGCTACACCTTC. This sequence encodes CASSRLEGGGGYTF.